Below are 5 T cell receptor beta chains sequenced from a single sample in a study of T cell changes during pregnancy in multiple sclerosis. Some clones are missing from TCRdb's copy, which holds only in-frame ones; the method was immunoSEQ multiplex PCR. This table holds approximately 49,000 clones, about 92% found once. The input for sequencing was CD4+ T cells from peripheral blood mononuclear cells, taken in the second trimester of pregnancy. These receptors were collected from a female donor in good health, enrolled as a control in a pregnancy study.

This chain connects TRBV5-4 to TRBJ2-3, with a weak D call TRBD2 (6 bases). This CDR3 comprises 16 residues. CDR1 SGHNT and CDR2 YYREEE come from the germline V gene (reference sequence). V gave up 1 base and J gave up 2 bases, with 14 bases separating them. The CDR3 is CASSLRRLDYTDTQYF. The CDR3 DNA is TGTGCCAGCAGCTTGAGAAGACTAGATTACACAGATACGCAGTATTTT.

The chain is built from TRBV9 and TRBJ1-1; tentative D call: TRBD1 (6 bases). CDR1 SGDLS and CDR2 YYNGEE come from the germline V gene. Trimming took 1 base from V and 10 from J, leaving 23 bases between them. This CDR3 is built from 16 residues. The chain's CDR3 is CASSVNRNRDTIPAFF. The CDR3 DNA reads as TGTGCCAGCAGCGTAAACCGTAATCGGGACACAATCCCAGCTTTCTTT. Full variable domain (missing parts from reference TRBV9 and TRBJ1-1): DSGVTQTPKHLITATGQRVTLRCSPRSGDLSVYWYQQSLDQGLQFLIQYYNGEERAKGNILERFSAQQFPDLHSELNLSSLELGDSALYFCASSVNRNRDTIPAFFGQGTRLTVV.

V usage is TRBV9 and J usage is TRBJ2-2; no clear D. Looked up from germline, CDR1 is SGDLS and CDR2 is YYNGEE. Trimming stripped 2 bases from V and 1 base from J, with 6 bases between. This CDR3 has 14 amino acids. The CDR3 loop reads CASSVSGNTGELFF. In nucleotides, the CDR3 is TGTGCCAGCAGCGTCTCCGGGAACACCGGGGAGCTGTTTTTT. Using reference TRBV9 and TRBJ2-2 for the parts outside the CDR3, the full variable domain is DSGVTQTPKHLITATGQRVTLRCSPRSGDLSVYWYQQSLDQGLQFLIQYYNGEERAKGNILERFSAQQFPDLHSELNLSSLELGDSALYFCASSVSGNTGELFFGEGSRLTVL.

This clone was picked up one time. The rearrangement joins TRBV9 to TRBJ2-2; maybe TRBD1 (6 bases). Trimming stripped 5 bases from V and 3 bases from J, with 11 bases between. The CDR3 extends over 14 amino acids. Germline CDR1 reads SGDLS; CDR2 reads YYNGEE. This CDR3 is CASSSQGDTGELFF. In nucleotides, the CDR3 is TGTGCCAGCAGTTCACAGGGCGACACCGGGGAGCTGTTTTTT.

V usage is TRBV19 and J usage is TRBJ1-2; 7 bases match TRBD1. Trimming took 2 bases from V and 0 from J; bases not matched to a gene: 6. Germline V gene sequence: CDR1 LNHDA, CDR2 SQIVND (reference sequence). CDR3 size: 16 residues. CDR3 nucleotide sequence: TGTGCCAGTAGTATACGGCGCAGGGGGTCTAACTATGGCTACACCTTC. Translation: CASSIRRRGSNYGYTF.